Below, 20 T cell receptor beta chains from the same sample are listed, as sequenced in a study of patients and donors after allogeneic stem cell transplantation. A single record per CDR3 protein comes from TCRdb applying MiXCR to the RT-PCR reads. The data hold 900,000 to 1,000,000 distinct CDR3 sequences, with around 17% observed a single time. The sequenced sample consisted of blood, either unsorted or a sorted T cell fraction (not recorded which). Receptors were obtained from a human donor who was either an allogeneic HSCT recipient or a stem cell or donor lymphocyte infusion donor (not recorded which). It is not recorded whose cells these are; they may come from a transplant donor.

This clonotype was recorded a few times. The gene calls are TRBV3-1 and TRBJ2-7; 10 bases agree with TRBD1. The CDR3 contains 15 residues. J was trimmed by 1 base and V by 6 bases; bases with no gene match: 6. Germline V lookup: CDR1 LGHDT, CDR2 YNNKEL (reference sequence). This CDR3 is CASSRGTGESYEQYF. CDR3 nucleotide sequence: TGTGCCAGCAGTAGAGGGACAGGGGAGTCCTACGAGCAGTACTTC.

This chain uses TRBV9 with TRBJ1-2; 9 bases agree with TRBD1. CDR1 SGDLS and CDR2 YYNGEE come from the germline V gene. With V trimmed by 0 bases and J by 8 bases, 5 bases remained unmatched. CDR3 length: 14 residues. The CDR3 DNA reads as TGTGCCAGCAGCGTAGCGGGACAGGGTAAAGGCTACACCTTC. Translated: CASSVAGQGKGYTF.

The chain couples TRBV12-3 or TRBV12-4 to TRBJ1-1, with TRBD1 matching 7 bases. Trimming took 6 bases from V and 5 from J; bases not matched to a gene: 6. The CDR3 contains 13 residues. The CDR3 protein is CASRIRGATEAFF. The CDR3 DNA follows: TGTGCCAGCAGGATCAGGGGGGCGACTGAAGCTTTCTTT.

This chain joins TRBV7-9 and TRBJ1-1; perhaps TRBD1 as D (5 bases). Germline CDR1 is SEHNR and CDR2 is FQNEAQ (reference sequence). V was cut by 5 bases and J by 6 bases, with 19 bases left in between. The CDR3 covers 15 residues. CDR3 protein: CASSPAGQGRAEAFF. The CDR3 DNA is TGTGCCAGCAGCCCCGCCGGGCAGGGTCGCGCTGAAGCTTTCTTT.

This clonotype was found many times. This sequence joins TRBV12-3 or TRBV12-4 and TRBJ2-1; no firm D call. V was shortened by 2 bases and J by 6 bases, with 8 bases between the two germline ends. This CDR3 comprises 13 residues. This CDR3 is CASSLSLVNEQFF. DNA for the CDR3: TGTGCCAGCAGTTTAAGTCTCGTCAATGAGCAGTTCTTC.

This clonotype was seen only a few times. The J gene is TRBJ1-5, the V gene TRBV9, with D unclear. The CDR3 runs 15 residues. The V end lost 4 bases, the J end lost 5 bases, and 16 bases lay between the germline ends. Germline CDR1 reads SGDLS; CDR2 reads YYNGEE. As DNA, the CDR3 is TGTGCCAGCAGCCCTAGAGGGCAGCTCGATCAGCCCCAGCATTTT. Protein: CASSPRGQLDQPQHF. Drawing the rest from reference TRBV9 and TRBJ1-5, the complete variable domain is DSGVTQTPKHLITATGQRVTLRCSPRSGDLSVYWYQQSLDQGLQFLIQYYNGEERAKGNILERFSAQQFPDLHSELNLSSLELGDSALYFCASSPRGQLDQPQHFGDGTRLSIL.

This clonotype was observed a handful of times. The gene calls are TRBV7-9 and TRBJ2-1; D perhaps matches TRBD2 (6 bases). The V and J ends lost 4 bases and 4 bases respectively, with 14 bases between them. This CDR3 region has 15 residues. Germline CDR1 is SEHNR and CDR2 is FQNEAQ (reference sequence). As DNA, the CDR3 is TGTGCCAGCAGCTCGTATCGGGCGGGATACAATGAGCAGTTCTTC. Its protein product is CASSSYRAGYNEQFF.

The chain combines TRBV5-6 with TRBJ2-3, with unresolved D. The germline gives CDR1 SGHDT, CDR2 YYEEEE. The CDR3 runs 16 residues. V was trimmed by 0 bases and J by 0 bases, leaving 11 bases between them. Here the CDR3 DNA reads TGTGCCAGCAGCTTGGGGCTCCCCGAGAGCACAGATACGCAGTATTTT. Protein sequence: CASSLGLPESTDTQYF.

This clonotype was detected a few times. The V and J genes are TRBV5-1 and TRBJ2-2; D gene ambiguous. V dropped 3 bases and J dropped 1 base, with 7 bases sitting between them. The CDR3 has 14 amino acids. Germline CDR1 is SGHRS and CDR2 is YFSETQ. The CDR3 DNA is TGCGCCAGCAGCTGGACGGTGAACACCGGGGAGCTGTTTTTT. Protein sequence: CASSWTVNTGELFF.

This clonotype was counted only a few times. The gene calls are TRBV7-2 and TRBJ1-4; D possibly corresponds to TRBD1 (5 bases). Trimming removed 1 base from V and 7 bases from J, with 13 bases in between. This CDR3 is 15 amino acids long. Germline CDR1 and CDR2: SGHTA and FQGNSA. CDR3: CASSLGGAGGEKLFF. CDR3 DNA: TGTGCCAGCAGCTTAGGAGGGGCAGGAGGTGAAAAACTGTTTTTT.

A few counts support this clonotype. The chain uses TRBV5-1 and TRBJ2-1; 13 nucleotides line up with TRBD2. CDR1 is SGHRS, CDR2 YFSETQ, per germline. This CDR3 has 19 residues. The trim removed 0 bases at V and 2 bases at J, leaving 8 bases unmatched. The CDR3 DNA is TGCGCCAGCAGCTTGGGGGTACTAGCGGGAGGGCCAACCTACAATGAGCAGTTCTTC. It specifies CASSLGVLAGGPTYNEQFF.

This clonotype occurred a few times. The CDR3 protein is CASSFRSTYGYTF. The CDR3 region has the DNA TGTGCCAGCAGTTTTAGAAGCACCTATGGCTACACCTTC. J is TRBJ1-2 and V is TRBV12-3 or TRBV12-4; D unresolved. The V and J ends lost 3 bases and 4 bases respectively, with 9 bases between them. There are 13 residues in the CDR3.

This clonotype was observed a few times. V and J are TRBV7-6 and TRBJ2-1, with 9 bases matching TRBD2. Losses at the gene ends were 1 base for V and 4 bases for J; bases not matched to a gene: 11. The germline CDR1 and CDR2 sequences are SGHVS and FNYEAQ. The CDR3 has 18 residues. DNA of the CDR3: TGTGCCAGCAGCTTAGTAGGTCTTCGCGGGAGGGTATACAATGAGCAGTTCTTC. Protein sequence: CASSLVGLRGRVYNEQFF.

This clonotype was seen only a few times. V and J are TRBV12-5 and TRBJ2-2; D gene ambiguous. Per germline, CDR1 LGHNT and CDR2 FRNRAP. Deletions cut 0 bases from V and 1 base from J, with 9 bases between. CDR3 length: 16 amino acids. The CDR3: CASGLVLRGNTGELFF. CDR3 DNA sequence: TGTGCTAGTGGTTTGGTGTTGAGAGGGAACACCGGGGAGCTGTTTTTT.

The V gene is TRBV6-5, the J gene TRBJ1-1, with unresolved D. Germline CDR1 reads MNHEY; CDR2 reads SVGAGI. CDR3 size: 14 residues. V lost 0 bases to trimming and J lost 1 base, with 6 bases between them. The CDR3 is CASSYSLGNTEAFF. As DNA, the CDR3 is TGTGCCAGCAGTTACTCATTGGGGAACACTGAAGCTTTCTTT.

The V gene is TRBV27, the J gene TRBJ2-7, with D uncertain. The CDR3 extends over 15 amino acids. The V and J ends lost 0 bases and 2 bases respectively, with 11 bases between them. Germline-derived CDR1 and CDR2 are MNHEY and SMNVEV (reference sequence). DNA of the CDR3: TGTGCCAGCAGTTTATCGAAGCCCACCACCTACGAGCAGTACTTC. Translating gives CASSLSKPTTYEQYF.

This clonotype turned up a few times. The genes are TRBV19 and TRBJ1-5; no firm D call. V lost 9 bases to trimming and J lost 5 bases, with 23 bases between them. Germline values: CDR1 LNHDA, CDR2 SQIVND (reference sequence). This CDR3 comprises 16 residues. CDR3 in amino acids: CASTQSLPLRDQPQHF. CDR3 in DNA: TGTGCCAGCACGCAGAGCCTGCCGCTTCGGGATCAGCCCCAGCATTTT.

This clonotype was counted only a few times. The chain couples TRBV20-1 to TRBJ1-5; tentative D call: TRBD1 (6 bases). CDR1 is DFQATT, CDR2 SNEGSKA, per germline (reference sequence). The CDR3 totals 13 residues. V lost 3 bases and J lost 10, with 16 bases in between. DNA for the CDR3: TGCAGTGCTAGCGGTGGTGGTGGGGGCCCCCAGCATTTT. Protein product: CSASGGGGGPQHF.

The sample holds a few counts of this clonotype. The rearrangement links TRBV29-1 to TRBJ2-7, with TRBD2 as a possible D gene (6 bases). The germline gives CDR1 SQVTM, CDR2 ANQGSEA. V lost 7 bases and J lost 3, with 16 bases in between. The CDR3 has 13 amino acids. The CDR3 spells CSAEGEADYEQYF. The CDR3 nucleotides are TGCAGCGCCGAAGGGGAGGCCGACTACGAGCAGTACTTC.

The sample holds a few counts of this clonotype. This chain joins TRBV20-1 and TRBJ2-7, with 10 bases matching TRBD2. The CDR3 runs to 13 residues. The trim removed 4 bases at V and 7 bases at J, leaving 7 bases unmatched. The germline gives CDR1 DFQATT, CDR2 SNEGSKA (reference sequence). In DNA form, the CDR3 reads TGCAGTGCTATTCTAGCGGGAGTGTGGGAGCAGTACTTC. This sequence encodes CSAILAGVWEQYF.